This T cell receptor (beta chain) was identified in a study of blood T cell repertoires in COVID-19. The J segment lost 2 bases and the V segment lost 3 bases, leaving 3 bases of the junction unmatched. The CDR3 extends over 14 amino acids. Germline V gives CDR1 SQVTM, CDR2 ANQGSEA. The age range of participants was about 18 to 95 years, with residence in about 25 US areas. Authors' data handling: Cell counts per sample came from amplifying reference gene primers. Only in-frame clones appear in the TCRdb table, and some are missing; sequencing was by immunoSEQ multiplex PCR. V and J calls and clone size follow that table, whereas D and trimming were derived from the DNA. The repertoire holds under 150,000 clones, with roughly 84% as singletons.

This TCR was recovered from a man between 45 and 60 years old in a cohort exposed to, infected with or recovered from COVID-19 (not recorded which). This chain joins TRBV29-1 and TRBJ2-7; the match to TRBD2 covers 11 bases. Sequences were obtained from PBMCs or T cells enriched from blood (not recorded which). CDR3 in amino acids: CSVETSGKAYEQYF. CDR3 bases: TGCAGCGTTGAGACTAGCGGGAAAGCCTACGAGCAGTACTTC.